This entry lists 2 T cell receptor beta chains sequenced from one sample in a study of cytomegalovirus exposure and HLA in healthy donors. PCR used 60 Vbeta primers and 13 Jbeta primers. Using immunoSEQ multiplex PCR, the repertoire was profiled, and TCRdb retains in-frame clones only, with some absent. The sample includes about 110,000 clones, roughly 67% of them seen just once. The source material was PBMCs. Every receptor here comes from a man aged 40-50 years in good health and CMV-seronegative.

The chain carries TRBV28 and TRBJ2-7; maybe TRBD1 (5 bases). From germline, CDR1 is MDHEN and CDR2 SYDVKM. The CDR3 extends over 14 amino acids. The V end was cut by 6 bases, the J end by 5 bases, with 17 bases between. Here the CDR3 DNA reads TGTGCCAGCAGCCCCAACCAGGGCCCCCACGAGCAGTACTTC. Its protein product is CASSPNQGPHEQYF.

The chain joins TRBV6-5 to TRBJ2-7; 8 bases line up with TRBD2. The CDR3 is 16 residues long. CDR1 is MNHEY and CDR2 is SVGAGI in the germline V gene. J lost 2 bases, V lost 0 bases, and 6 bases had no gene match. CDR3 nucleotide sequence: TGTGCCAGCAGTTACTCGGGCGGGGGGCGTACCTACGAGCAGTACTTC. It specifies CASSYSGGGRTYEQYF.